This TCR beta chain was sequenced during a study of OX40 agonist ivuxolimab in advanced cancers. In the study overall: Clinicians treated patients with ivuxolimab, an agonistic anti-OX40 (CD134) antibody.

Study-wide points: At 0.1 to 3.0 mg/kg and by week 6, clonal expansion occurred in CD4+ and CD8+ blood T cells. The study found that CD8+ T cells averaged more expanded clones than CD4+.

Comments on this clone: What it recognizes is unknown.

Here immunoSEQ multiplex PCR was the method, and the copy in TCRdb shows in-frame clones only, minus some. The data hold 40,000 to 45,000 clones, with around 93% observed a single time. The CDR3 covers 15 residues. Germline V gene lookup returns CDR1 MNHEY and CDR2 SMNVEV (reference sequence). Trimming at V came to 5 bases and at J to 4 bases, leaving 7 bases not matched to a gene. A history of autoimmune disease or systemic immunosuppression excluded patients. The source is an adult with an advanced solid tumor such as melanoma, head and neck, liver or kidney cancer. The starting material was CD4+ or CD8+ T cells sorted from blood, obtained in a trial of the OX40 agonist ivuxolimab. This rearrangement joins TRBV27 to TRBJ2-7; 11 bases agree with TRBD2. As DNA, the CDR3 is TGTGCCAGCAGTCCACTAGCGGGAGCTGTGTACGAGCAGTACTTC. Translated: CASSPLAGAVYEQYF.